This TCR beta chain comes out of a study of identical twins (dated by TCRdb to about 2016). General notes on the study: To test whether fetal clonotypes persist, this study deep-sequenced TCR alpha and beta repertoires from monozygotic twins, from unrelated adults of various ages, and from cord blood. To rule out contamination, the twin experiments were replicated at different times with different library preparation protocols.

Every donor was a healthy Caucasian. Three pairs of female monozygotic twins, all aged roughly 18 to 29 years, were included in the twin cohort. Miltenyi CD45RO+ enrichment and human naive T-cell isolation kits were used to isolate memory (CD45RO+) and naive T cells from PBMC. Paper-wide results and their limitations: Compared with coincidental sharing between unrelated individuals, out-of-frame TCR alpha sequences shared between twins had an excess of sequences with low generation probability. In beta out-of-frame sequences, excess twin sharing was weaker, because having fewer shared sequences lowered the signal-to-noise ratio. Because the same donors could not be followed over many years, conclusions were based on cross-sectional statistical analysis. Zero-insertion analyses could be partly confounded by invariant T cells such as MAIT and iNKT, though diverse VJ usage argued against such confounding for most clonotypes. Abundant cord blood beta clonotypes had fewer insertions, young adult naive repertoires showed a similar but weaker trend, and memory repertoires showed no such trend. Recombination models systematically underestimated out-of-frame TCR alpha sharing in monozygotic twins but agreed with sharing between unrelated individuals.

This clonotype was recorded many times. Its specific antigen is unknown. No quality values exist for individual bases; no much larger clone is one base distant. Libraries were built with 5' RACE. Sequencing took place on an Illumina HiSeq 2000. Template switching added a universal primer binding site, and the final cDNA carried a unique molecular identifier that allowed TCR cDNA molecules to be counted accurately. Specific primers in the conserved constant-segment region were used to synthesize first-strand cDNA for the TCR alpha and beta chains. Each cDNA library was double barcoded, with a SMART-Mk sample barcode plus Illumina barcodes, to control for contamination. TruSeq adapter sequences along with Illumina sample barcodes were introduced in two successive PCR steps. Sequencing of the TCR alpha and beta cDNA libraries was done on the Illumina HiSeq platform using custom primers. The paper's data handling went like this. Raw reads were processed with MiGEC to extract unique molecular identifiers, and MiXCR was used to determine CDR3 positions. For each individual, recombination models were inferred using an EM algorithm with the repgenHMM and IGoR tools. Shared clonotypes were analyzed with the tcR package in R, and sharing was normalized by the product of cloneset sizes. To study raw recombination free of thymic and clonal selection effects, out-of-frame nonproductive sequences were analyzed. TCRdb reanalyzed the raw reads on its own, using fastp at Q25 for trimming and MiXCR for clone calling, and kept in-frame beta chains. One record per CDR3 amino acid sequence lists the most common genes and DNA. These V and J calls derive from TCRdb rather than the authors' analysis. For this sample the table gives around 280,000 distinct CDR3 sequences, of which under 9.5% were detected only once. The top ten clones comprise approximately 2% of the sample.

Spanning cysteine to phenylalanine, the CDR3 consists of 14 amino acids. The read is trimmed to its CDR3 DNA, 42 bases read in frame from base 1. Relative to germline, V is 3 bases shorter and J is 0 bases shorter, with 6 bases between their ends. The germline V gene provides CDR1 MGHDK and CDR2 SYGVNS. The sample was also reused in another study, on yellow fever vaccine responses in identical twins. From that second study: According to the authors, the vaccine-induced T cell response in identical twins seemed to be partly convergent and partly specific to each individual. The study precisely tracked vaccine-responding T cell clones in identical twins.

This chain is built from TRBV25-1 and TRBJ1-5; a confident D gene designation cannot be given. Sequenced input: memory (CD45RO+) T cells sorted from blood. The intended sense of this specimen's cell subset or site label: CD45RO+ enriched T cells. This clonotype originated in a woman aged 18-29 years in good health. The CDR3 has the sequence CASSERNSNQPQHF. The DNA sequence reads TGTGCCAGCAGTGAGAGGAATAGCAATCAGCCCCAGCATTTT.